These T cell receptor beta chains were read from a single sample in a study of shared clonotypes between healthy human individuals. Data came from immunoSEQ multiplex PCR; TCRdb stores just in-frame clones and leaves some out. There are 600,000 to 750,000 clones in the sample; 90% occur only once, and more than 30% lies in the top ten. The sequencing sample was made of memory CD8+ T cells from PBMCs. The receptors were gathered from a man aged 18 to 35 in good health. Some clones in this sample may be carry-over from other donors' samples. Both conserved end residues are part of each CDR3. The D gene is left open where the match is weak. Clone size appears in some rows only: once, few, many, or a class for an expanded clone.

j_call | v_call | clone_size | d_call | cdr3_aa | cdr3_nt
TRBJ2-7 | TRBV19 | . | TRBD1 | CASRGTGLSSYEQYF | TGTGCCAGTAGAGGGACAGGACTGAGCTCCTACGAGCAGTACTTC
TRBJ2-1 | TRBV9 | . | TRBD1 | CASSGMTGGYNEQFF | TGTGCCAGCAGCGGAATGACAGGGGGGTACAATGAGCAGTTCTTC
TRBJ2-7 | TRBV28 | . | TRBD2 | CASSSTGTSSYEQYF | TGTGCCAGCAGTTCGACCGGGACTAGCTCGTACGAGCAGTACTTC
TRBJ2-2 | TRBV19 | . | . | CASSIGTTNTGELFF | TGTGCCAGTAGTATTGGAACTACGAACACCGGGGAGCTGTTTTTT
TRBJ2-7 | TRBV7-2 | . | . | CASRDRTGGRNEQYF | TGTGCCAGCAGAGATAGAACGGGGGGCCGGAACGAGCAGTACTTC
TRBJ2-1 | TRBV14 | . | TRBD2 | CASSQPGLAGTEQFF | TGTGCCAGCAGCCAGCCGGGACTAGCGGGCACTGAGCAGTTCTTC
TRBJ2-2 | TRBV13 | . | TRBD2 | CASSLEPGLAEYTGELFF | TGTGCCAGCAGCCTTGAGCCCGGACTAGCGGAGTACACCGGGGAGCTGTTTTTT
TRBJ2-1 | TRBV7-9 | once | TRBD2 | CASSQGTSVIHNEQFF | TGCGCCAGCAGCCAAGGGACTAGCGTAATCCACAATGAGCAGTTCTTC
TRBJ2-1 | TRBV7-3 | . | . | CASSPGAVLSYNEQFF | TGTGCCAGCAGCCCGGGGGCGGTCCTCTCCTACAATGAGCAGTTCTTC
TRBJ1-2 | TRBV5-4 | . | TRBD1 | CASSRPGQGHGYTF | TGTGCCAGCAGCAGACCCGGACAGGGGCATGGCTACACCTTC
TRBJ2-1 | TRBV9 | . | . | CASSVVGRSSYNEQFF | TGTGCCAGCAGCGTAGTAGGGAGGAGCTCCTACAATGAGCAGTTCTTC
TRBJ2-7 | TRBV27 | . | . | CASSPGTELYEQYF | TGTGCCAGCAGTCCCGGGACCGAGCTCTACGAGCAGTACTTC
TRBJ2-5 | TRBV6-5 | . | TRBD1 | CASSYSPTGGETQYF | TGTGCCAGCAGTTACTCACCAACAGGGGGGGAGACCCAGTACTTC
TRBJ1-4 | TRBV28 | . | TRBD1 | CASSPDRGHNGKLFF | TGTGCCAGCAGTCCAGACAGGGGCCATAATGGGAAACTGTTTTTT
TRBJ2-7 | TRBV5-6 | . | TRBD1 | CASSLGQGASYEQYF | TGTGCCAGCAGCTTGGGACAGGGGGCGAGCTACGAGCAGTACTTC
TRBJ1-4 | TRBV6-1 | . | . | CASSEAIKRVTEEKLFF | TGTGCCAGCAGTGAAGCGATAAAGAGGGTGACGGAAGAAAAACTGTTTTTT
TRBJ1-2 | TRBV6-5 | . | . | CASSYHRKSYTF | TGTGCCAGCAGTTACCACAGGAAGAGCTACACCTTC
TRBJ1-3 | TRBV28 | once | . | CASSLGGNTIYF | TGTGCCAGCAGTTTAGGAGGGAACACCATATATTTT
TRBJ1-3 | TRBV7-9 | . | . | CASSLALDTKTIYF | TGTGCCAGCAGCTTAGCCCTAGACACCAAGACCATATATTTT
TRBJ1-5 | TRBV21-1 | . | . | CASDHAVSNQPQHF | TGTGCCAGCGACCATGCGGTTAGCAATCAGCCCCAGCATTTT
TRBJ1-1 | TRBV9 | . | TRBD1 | CASSRADRATEAFF | TGTGCCAGCAGCAGAGCGGACAGGGCCACTGAAGCTTTCTTT
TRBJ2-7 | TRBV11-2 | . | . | CASRTLGSYEQYF | TGTGCCAGCAGAACTTTGGGCTCCTACGAGCAGTACTTC
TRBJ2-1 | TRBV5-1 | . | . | CASSLRATRGDEQFF | TGCGCCAGCAGCTTGCGAGCGACCCGGGGCGATGAGCAGTTCTTC
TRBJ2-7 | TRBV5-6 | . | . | CASSQNRHEQYF | TGTGCCAGCAGCCAAAACAGACACGAGCAGTACTTC
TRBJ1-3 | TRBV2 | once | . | CASKVWESGNTIYF | TGTGCCAGCAAGGTCTGGGAATCTGGAAACACCATATATTTT
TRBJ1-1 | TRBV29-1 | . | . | CSAGAGAFF | TGCAGCGCCGGGGCAGGGGCTTTCTTT
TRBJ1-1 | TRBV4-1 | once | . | CASSQRTGLNTEAFF | TGCGCCAGCAGCCAAAGAACAGGTCTGAACACTGAAGCTTTCTTT
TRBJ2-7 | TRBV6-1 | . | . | CASSAPPYEQYF | TGTGCCAGCAGTGCCCCCCCCTACGAGCAGTACTTC
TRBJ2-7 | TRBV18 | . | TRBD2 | CASSPRGRGGNKTYEQYF | TGTGCCAGCTCACCACGGGGACGGGGGGGGAATAAGACCTACGAGCAGTACTTC
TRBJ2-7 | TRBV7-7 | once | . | CASSPWTDSYEQYF | TGTGCCAGCAGCCCGTGGACAGACTCCTACGAGCAGTACTTC
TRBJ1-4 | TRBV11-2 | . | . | CASSLYRDEKLFF | TGTGCCAGCAGCTTATACAGGGACGAAAAACTGTTTTTT
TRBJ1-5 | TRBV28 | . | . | CASSFRGNGRPQHF | TGTGCCAGCAGTTTTCGCGGGAATGGTCGGCCCCAGCATTTT
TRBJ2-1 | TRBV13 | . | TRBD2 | CASSREGTSGRLEQFF | TGTGCCAGCAGCCGAGAGGGGACTAGCGGGAGACTTGAGCAGTTCTTC
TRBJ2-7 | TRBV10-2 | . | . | CASTPLSEAPSYEQYF | TGCGCCAGCACCCCCCTATCGGAGGCCCCCTCCTACGAGCAGTACTTC
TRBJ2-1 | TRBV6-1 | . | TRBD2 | CATPGLAGYNEQFF | TGTGCCACCCCTGGACTAGCGGGGTACAATGAGCAGTTCTTC
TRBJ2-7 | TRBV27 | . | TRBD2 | CASSFGAGVYEQYF | TGTGCCAGCAGTTTTGGGGCGGGAGTCTACGAGCAGTACTTC
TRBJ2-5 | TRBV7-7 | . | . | CASSLGGAGFTRETQYF | TGTGCCAGCAGCTTAGGAGGGGCGGGATTTACTAGGGAGACCCAGTACTTC
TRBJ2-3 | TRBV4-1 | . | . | CASSQGDGGRTDTQYF | TGCGCCAGCAGCCAAGGTGACGGAGGACGCACAGATACGCAGTATTTT
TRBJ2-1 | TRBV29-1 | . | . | CSVLGAYNEQFF | TGCAGCGTTTTAGGTGCCTACAATGAGCAGTTCTTC
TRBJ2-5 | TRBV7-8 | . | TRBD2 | CASSVRSGGYQETQYF | TGTGCCAGCAGCGTACGTAGCGGGGGGTACCAAGAGACCCAGTACTTC
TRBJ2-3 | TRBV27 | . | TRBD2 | CASSLTGLALADTQYF | TGTGCCAGCAGTCTAACGGGACTAGCATTGGCGGATACGCAGTATTTT
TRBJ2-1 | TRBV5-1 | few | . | CASVESNEQFF | TGCGCCAGTGTGGAATCCAATGAGCAGTTCTTC
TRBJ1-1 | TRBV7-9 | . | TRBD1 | CASSYGQVTEAFF | TGTGCCAGCAGCTATGGACAGGTCACTGAAGCTTTCTTT
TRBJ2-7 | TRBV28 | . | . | CASSPHRSPRPYEQYF | TGTGCCAGCAGTCCACACCGTTCCCCACGCCCCTACGAGCAGTACTTC
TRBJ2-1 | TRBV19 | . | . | CASSHPTYNEQFF | TGTGCCAGTAGCCATCCTACCTACAATGAGCAGTTCTTC
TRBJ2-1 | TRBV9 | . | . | CASSVGGKSSYNEQFF | TGTGCCAGCAGCGTAGGCGGGAAGAGCTCCTACAATGAGCAGTTCTTC
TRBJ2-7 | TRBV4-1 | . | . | CASSQDRMSSYEQYF | TGCGCCAGCAGCCAAGACAGGATGAGCTCCTACGAGCAGTACTTC
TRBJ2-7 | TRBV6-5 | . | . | CASKTAVYEQYF | TGTGCCAGCAAGACAGCGGTCTACGAGCAGTACTTC
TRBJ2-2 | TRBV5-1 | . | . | CASSWQGAGELFF | TGCGCCAGCAGCTGGCAGGGTGCCGGGGAGCTGTTTTTT
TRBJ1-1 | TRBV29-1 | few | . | CSVWGQGRENTEAFF | TGCAGCGTTTGGGGGCAGGGTCGGGAGAACACTGAAGCTTTCTTT
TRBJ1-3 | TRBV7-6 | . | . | CASSLAYTAGNTIYF | TGTGCCAGCAGCTTAGCGTACACCGCTGGAAACACCATATATTTT
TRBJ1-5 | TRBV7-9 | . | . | CASSSRGSNQPQHF | TGTGCCAGCAGCTCAAGGGGTTCGAATCAGCCCCAGCATTTT
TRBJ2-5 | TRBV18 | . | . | CASSRAAGRETQYF | TGTGCCAGCTCACGAGCGGCGGGCCGAGAGACCCAGTACTTC
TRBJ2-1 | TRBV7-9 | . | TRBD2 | CASSLLADSYNEQFF | TGTGCCAGCAGCTTACTAGCGGACTCCTACAATGAGCAGTTCTTC
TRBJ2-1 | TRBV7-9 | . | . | CASSPGGTTNEQFF | TGTGCCAGCAGCCCCGGAGGGACCACCAATGAGCAGTTCTTC
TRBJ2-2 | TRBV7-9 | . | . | CASSPSPGNTGELFF | TGTGCCAGCAGCCCCTCCCCAGGGAACACCGGGGAGCTGTTTTTT
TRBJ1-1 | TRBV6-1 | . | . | CASSVGLLTEAFF | TGTGCCAGCAGTGTAGGCCTTTTGACTGAAGCTTTCTTT
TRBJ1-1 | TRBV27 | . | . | CASSLGRLNEGTEAFF | TGTGCCAGCAGTTTGGGGCGCTTAAACGAAGGCACTGAAGCTTTCTTT
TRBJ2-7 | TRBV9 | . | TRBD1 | CASSIRTGGDEQYF | TGTGCCAGCAGCATTAGGACAGGAGGCGACGAGCAGTACTTC
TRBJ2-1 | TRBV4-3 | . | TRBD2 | CASSRLAGEENNEQFF | TGCGCCAGCAGCCGACTAGCGGGAGAAGAAAACAATGAGCAGTTCTTC